Listed here are 10 T cell receptor beta chains from one sample, sequenced in a study of blood T cell repertoires in COVID-19. Sequenced by immunoSEQ multiplex PCR; TCRdb stores in-frame clones only, minus some. The data contain about 300,000 clones, roughly 83% of them singletons. Material: peripheral blood. These receptors were obtained from a woman between 45 and 60 years old with acute or convalescent COVID-19.

This chain links TRBV29-1 with TRBJ2-1, with a tentative D call TRBD2 (5 bases). This CDR3 is built from 14 residues. Between the trimmed V and J ends, which lost 1 base and 6 bases, there was a span of 13 bases. Germline CDR1 reads SQVTM; CDR2 reads ANQGSEA. CDR3 protein: CSVEVVEVINEQFF. Here the CDR3 DNA reads TGCAGCGTTGAAGTCGTGGAGGTTATCAATGAGCAGTTCTTC.

Only a few counts were recorded for this clone. V and J are TRBV12-3 or TRBV12-4 and TRBJ2-1, with 7 bases lining up with TRBD2. This CDR3 region has 12 residues. J gave up 15 bases and V 5 bases, and 10 bases lay outside the gene matches. CDR3 sequence reads: CASSPWGGVVFF. CDR3 bases: TGTGCCAGCAGTCCTTGGGGGGGAGTGGTGTTCTTC.

This rearrangement joins TRBV27 to TRBJ1-2; no definite D call. This CDR3 is built from 13 residues. The V gene lost 0 bases and the J gene lost 4 bases, with 6 bases spanning the gap. Germline loops: CDR1 MNHEY, CDR2 SMNVEV (reference sequence). CDR3 bases: TGTGCCAGCAGTTTATCGGGCAGCTATGGCTACACCTTC. It translates to CASSLSGSYGYTF.

This chain joins TRBV14 and TRBJ1-6; weak D call: TRBD1 (5 bases). CDR1 is SGHDN, CDR2 FVKESK, per germline. The CDR3 is made up of 14 amino acids. V was pared by 1 base and J by 14 bases, with 15 bases between. CDR3 amino acids: CASSQGGGLRSLHF. The CDR3 bases are TGTGCCAGCAGCCAAGGGGGGGGATTACGGTCCCTCCACTTT.

The chain couples TRBV27 to TRBJ2-7; a possible D gene is TRBD2 (5 bases). This CDR3 spans 14 amino acids. Deletions cut 3 bases from V and 0 bases from J, with 9 bases between. Germline CDR1 and CDR2: MNHEY and SMNVEV (reference sequence). The CDR3 DNA reads TGTGCCAGCAGTTTGAGGGCGAGCTCCTACGAGCAGTACTTC. It codes for CASSLRASSYEQYF.

The chain has TRBV27 and TRBJ2-2, with TRBD2 identical over 7 bases. Germline CDR1 reads MNHEY; CDR2 reads SMNVEV (reference sequence). The CDR3 sequence is 15 residues long. Germline trimming cut 3 bases from V and 4 bases from J; bases unmatched to any gene: 5. The CDR3 sequence is CASSLRASGTGELFF. The CDR3 DNA reads TGTGCCAGCAGTTTGCGGGCTAGCGGCACCGGGGAGCTGTTTTTT.

The chain links TRBV24-1 to TRBJ1-1, with a possible D match to TRBD1 (6 bases). Germline V CDR1 and CDR2: KGHDR, SFDVKD. With 7 bases removed from V and 1 base from J, the gap between germline ends came to 12 bases. The CDR3 is 14 amino acids. CDR3 coding DNA: TGTGCCACCAGCAAGACAGGAGGGAACACTGAAGCTTTCTTT. The encoded protein is CATSKTGGNTEAFF.

V usage is TRBV5-6 and J usage is TRBJ1-4; perhaps TRBD1 as D (6 bases). Germline V lookup: CDR1 SGHDT, CDR2 YYEEEE. V was pared by 0 bases and J by 4 bases, with 10 bases between. The CDR3 length is 15 residues. This chain's CDR3 is CASSLADRDNEKLFF. The DNA of the CDR3 is TGTGCCAGCAGCTTGGCGGACAGAGATAATGAAAAACTGTTTTTT. The whole variable domain, filled in from reference TRBV5-6 and TRBJ1-4, reads DAGVTQSPTHLIKTRGQQVTLRCSPKSGHDTVSWYQQALGQGPQFIFQYYEEEERQRGNFPDRFSGHQFPNYSSELNVNALLLGDSALYLCASSLADRDNEKLFFGSGTQLSVL.

The chain combines TRBV6-5 with TRBJ1-3; possible D gene TRBD1, 6 bases. The germline V gene encodes CDR1 MNHEY and CDR2 SVGAGI. Trimming took off 6 bases at V and 2 bases at J, with 11 bases between the two ends. The CDR3 has 14 residues. The CDR3 loop is CASRWGGPGNTIYF. CDR3 bases: TGTGCCAGCAGGTGGGGGGGGCCTGGAAACACCATATATTTT.

The rearrangement joins TRBV12-3 or TRBV12-4 to TRBJ2-1, with 9 nucleotides matching TRBD1. The length of the CDR3 is 11 residues. Trimming at V came to 5 bases and at J to 13 bases, leaving 3 bases not matched to a gene. The DNA for the CDR3 is TGTGCCAGCAGTCTGGACAGGGGCCAGTTCTTC. This codes for CASSLDRGQFF.